Here is one T cell receptor beta chain with its context. Its matching antigen is unknown. The data derive from a study of a mutant IDH1 vaccine in newly diagnosed glioma. Across the whole study: Those enrolled had earlier been treated with radiotherapy, temozolomide, or both, mostly both.

There are 14 residues in the CDR3. With 2 bases removed from V and 7 bases from J, the gap between germline ends came to 9 bases. CDR1 and CDR2 (germline): MNHNS, SASEGT. The repertoire was sequenced with immunoSEQ multiplex PCR; TCRdb's copy has only in-frame clones and lacks some. The repertoire includes tens of thousands of clones, roughly 77% of them detected once, and approximately 8.2% sits in the top ten. Indicated time point: week 23, last vaccination. Mutant IDH1 20-mer peptide, at 300 ug, made up each vaccine dose, with topical imiquimod. Each tumor in the donors was a new WHO grade 3 or 4 astrocytoma, IDH1-mutant and ATRX-lost.

This sequence joins TRBV6-1 and TRBJ1-6; TRBD1 might be the D (5 bases). The sample was PBMCs, taken from a glioma patient whose treatment included an IDH1 peptide vaccine. This sequence was found in a woman between 40 and 50 years old with glioma. Some clones in this sample may be carry-over from other donors' samples. For the CDR3, the DNA is TGTGCCAGCAGTGAAAAAGGGGAAAATTCACCCCTCCACTTT. Translation: CASSEKGENSPLHF.